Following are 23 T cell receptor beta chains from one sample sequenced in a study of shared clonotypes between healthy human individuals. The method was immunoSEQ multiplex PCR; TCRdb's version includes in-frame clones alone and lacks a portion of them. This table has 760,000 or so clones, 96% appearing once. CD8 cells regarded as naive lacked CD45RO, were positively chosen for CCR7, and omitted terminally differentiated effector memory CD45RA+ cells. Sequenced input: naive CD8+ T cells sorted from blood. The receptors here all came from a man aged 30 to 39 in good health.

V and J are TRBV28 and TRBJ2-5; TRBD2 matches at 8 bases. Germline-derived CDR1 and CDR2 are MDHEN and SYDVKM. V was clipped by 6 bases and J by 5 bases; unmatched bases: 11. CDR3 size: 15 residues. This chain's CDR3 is CASSLRSGRGETQYF. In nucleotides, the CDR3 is TGTGCCAGCAGCCTCAGGAGCGGGAGAGGGGAGACCCAGTACTTC.

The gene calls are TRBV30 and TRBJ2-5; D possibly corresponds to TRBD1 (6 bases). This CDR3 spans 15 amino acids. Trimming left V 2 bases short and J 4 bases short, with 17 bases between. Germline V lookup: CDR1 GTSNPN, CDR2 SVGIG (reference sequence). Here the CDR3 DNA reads TGTGCCTGGAGTCCCTCCATCCAGGGGTCAGAGACCCAGTACTTC. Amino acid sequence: CAWSPSIQGSETQYF.

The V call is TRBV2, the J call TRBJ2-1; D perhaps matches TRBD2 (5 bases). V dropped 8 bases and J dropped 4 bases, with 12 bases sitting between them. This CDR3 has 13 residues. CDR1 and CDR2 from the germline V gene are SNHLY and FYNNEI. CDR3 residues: CASGLAGYNEQFF. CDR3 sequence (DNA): TGTGCCAGCGGGCTCGCGGGTTACAATGAGCAGTTCTTC.

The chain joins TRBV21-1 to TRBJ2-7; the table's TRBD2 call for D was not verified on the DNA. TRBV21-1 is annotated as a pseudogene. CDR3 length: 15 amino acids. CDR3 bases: TGTGCCAGCAGCAAAGGGGGAGGCCCTTACTACGAGCAGTACTTC. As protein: CASSKGGGPYYEQYF.

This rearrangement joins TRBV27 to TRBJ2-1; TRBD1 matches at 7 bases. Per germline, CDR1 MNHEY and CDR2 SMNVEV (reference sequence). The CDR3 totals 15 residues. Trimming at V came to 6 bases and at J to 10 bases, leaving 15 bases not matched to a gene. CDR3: CASRPWDGQEKEQFF. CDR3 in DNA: TGTGCCAGCAGACCCTGGGATGGACAGGAAAAGGAGCAGTTCTTC.

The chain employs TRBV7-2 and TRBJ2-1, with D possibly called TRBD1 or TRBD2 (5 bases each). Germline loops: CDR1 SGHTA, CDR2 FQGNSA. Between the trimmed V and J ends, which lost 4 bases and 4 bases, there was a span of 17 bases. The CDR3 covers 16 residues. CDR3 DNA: TGTGCCAGCAGCTACGCCGGGACCCCGATATACAATGAGCAGTTCTTC. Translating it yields CASSYAGTPIYNEQFF. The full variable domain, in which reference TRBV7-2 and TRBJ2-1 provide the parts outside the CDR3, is GAGVSQSPSNKVTEKGKDVELRCDPISGHTALYWYRQSLGQGLEFLIYFQGNSAPDKSGLPSDRFSAERTGGSVSTLTIQRTQQEDSAVYLCASSYAGTPIYNEQFFGPGTRLTVL.

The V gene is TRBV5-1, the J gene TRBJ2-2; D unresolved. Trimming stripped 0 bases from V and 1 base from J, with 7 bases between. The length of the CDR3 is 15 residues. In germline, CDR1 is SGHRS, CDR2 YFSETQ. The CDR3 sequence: CASSLDSGNTGELFF. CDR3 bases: TGCGCCAGCAGCTTGGATTCAGGGAACACCGGGGAGCTGTTTTTT. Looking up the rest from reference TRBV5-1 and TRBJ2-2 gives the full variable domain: KAGVTQTPRYLIKTRGQQVTLSCSPISGHRSVSWYQQTPGQGLQFLFEYFSETQRNKGNFPGRFSGRQFSNSRSEMNVSTLELGDSALYLCASSLDSGNTGELFFGEGSRLTVL.

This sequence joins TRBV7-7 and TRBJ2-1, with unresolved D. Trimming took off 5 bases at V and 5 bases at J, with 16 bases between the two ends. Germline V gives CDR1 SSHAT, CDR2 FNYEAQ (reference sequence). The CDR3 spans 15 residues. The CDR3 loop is CASSPQLGSNNEQFF. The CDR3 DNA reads TGTGCCAGCAGCCCTCAGCTCGGATCCAACAATGAGCAGTTCTTC.

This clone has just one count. CDR3 nucleotides: TGTGCCAGCAGCCACCCCGGGGCGGATGGTGAGCAGTACTTC. The encoded protein is CASSHPGADGEQYF. The chain employs TRBV5-4 and TRBJ2-7; D could derive from TRBD1 or TRBD2 (5 bases each). V lost 4 bases, J lost 7 bases, and 18 bases lay in between. There are 14 residues in the CDR3. Germline V gene lookup returns CDR1 SGHNT and CDR2 YYREEE (reference sequence).

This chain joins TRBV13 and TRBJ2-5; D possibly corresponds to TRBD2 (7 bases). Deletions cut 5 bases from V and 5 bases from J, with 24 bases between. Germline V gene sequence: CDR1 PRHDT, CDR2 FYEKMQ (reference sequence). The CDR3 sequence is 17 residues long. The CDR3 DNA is TGTGCCAGCAGCCCTGTTCCAGGGGAGGGCCTCAGCGAGACCCAGTACTTC. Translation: CASSPVPGEGLSETQYF.

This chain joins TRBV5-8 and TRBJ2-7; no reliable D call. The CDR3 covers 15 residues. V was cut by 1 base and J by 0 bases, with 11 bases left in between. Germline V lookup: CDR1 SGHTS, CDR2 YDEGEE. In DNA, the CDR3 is TGTGCCAGCAGCTTGTTCACAAGGAGCTCCTACGAGCAGTACTTC. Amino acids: CASSLFTRSSYEQYF.

The DNA of the CDR3 is TGTGCCAGCAGCCGTGGACAGGGGAGAGGCGAGACCCAGTACTTC. Translation: CASSRGQGRGETQYF. This rearrangement joins TRBV11-2 to TRBJ2-5, with 9 positions matching TRBD1. The CDR3 is 15 residues long. Germline V gene data show CDR1 as SGHAT and CDR2 as FQNNGV. V was clipped by 5 bases and J by 5 bases; unmatched bases: 9.

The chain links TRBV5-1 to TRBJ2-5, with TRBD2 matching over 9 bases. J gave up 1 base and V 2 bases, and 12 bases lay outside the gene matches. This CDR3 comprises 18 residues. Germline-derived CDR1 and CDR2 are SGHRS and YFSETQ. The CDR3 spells CASSLIQPGLAVQETQYF. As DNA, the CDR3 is TGCGCCAGCAGCTTAATTCAACCGGGACTAGCTGTCCAAGAGACCCAGTACTTC.

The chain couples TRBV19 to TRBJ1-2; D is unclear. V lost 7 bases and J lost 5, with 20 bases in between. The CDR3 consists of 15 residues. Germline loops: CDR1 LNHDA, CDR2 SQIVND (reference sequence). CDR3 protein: CASTPRPLSPYGYTF. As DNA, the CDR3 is TGTGCCAGTACCCCCCGTCCACTTAGCCCTTATGGCTACACCTTC.

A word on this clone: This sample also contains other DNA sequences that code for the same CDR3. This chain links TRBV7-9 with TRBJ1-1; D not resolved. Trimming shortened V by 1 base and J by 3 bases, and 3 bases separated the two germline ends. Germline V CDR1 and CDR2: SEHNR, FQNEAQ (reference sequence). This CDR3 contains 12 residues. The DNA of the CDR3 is TGTGCCAGCAGCTTAGGCTACACTGAAGCTTTCTTT. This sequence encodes CASSLGYTEAFF.

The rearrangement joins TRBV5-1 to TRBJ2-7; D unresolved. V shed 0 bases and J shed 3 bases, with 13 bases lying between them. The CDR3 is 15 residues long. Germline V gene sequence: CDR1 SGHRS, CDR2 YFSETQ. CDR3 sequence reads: CASSLDIGRSYEQYF. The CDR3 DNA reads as TGCGCCAGCAGCTTGGATATTGGTAGAAGCTACGAGCAGTACTTC.

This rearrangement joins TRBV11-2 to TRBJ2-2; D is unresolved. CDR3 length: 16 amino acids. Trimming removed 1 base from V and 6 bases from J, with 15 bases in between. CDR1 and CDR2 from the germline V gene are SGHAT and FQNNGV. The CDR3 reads CASSLVPGGPSGELFF. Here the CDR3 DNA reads TGTGCCAGCAGCTTAGTCCCTGGTGGGCCCTCCGGGGAGCTGTTTTTT.

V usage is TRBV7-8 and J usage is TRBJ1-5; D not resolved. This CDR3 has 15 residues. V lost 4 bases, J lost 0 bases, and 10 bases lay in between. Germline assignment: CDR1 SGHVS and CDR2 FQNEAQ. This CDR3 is CASSSQDYSNQPQHF. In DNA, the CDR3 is TGTGCCAGCAGCTCCCAGGATTATAGCAATCAGCCCCAGCATTTT.

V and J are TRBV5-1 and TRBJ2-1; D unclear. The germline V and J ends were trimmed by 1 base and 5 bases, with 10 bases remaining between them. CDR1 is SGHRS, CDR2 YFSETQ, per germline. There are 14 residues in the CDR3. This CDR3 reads CASSLSGVDNEQFF. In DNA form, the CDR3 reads TGCGCCAGCAGCTTGTCGGGTGTTGACAATGAGCAGTTCTTC.

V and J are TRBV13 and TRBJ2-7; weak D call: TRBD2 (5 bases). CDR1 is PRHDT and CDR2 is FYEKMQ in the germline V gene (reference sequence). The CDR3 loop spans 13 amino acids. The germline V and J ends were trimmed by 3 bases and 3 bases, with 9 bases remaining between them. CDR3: CASSLDGDYEQYF. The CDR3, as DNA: TGTGCCAGCAGCTTGGACGGGGACTACGAGCAGTACTTC.

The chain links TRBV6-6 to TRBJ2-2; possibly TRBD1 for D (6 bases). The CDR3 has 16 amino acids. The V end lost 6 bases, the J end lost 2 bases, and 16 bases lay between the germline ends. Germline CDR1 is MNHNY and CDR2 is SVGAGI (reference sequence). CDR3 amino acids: CASRRPDRTNTGELFF. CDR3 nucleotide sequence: TGTGCCAGCAGGAGACCAGACAGGACAAACACCGGGGAGCTGTTTTTT.

The CDR3 nucleotides read TGTGCCAGCAGCTTAGCGCGCGGCGCTTCAAACTCCTACGAGCAGTACTTC. Its protein product is CASSLARGASNSYEQYF. The V call is TRBV7-9, the J call TRBJ2-7; D gene uncertain. The CDR3 has 17 residues. Trimming removed 0 bases at V and 0 bases at J, with 15 bases between. Germline V gene data show CDR1 as SEHNR and CDR2 as FQNEAQ (reference sequence).

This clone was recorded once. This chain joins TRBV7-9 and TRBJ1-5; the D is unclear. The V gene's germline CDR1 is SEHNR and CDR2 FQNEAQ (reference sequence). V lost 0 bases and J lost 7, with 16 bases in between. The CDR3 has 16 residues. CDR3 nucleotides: TGTGCCAGCAGCTTAGCGTCGGCAGTCGTCAGGCAGCCCCAGCATTTT. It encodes CASSLASAVVRQPQHF. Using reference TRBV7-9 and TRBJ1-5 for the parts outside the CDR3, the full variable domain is DTGVSQNPRHKITKRGQNVTFRCDPISEHNRLYWYRQTLGQGPEFLTYFQNEAQLEKSRLLSDRFSAERPKGSFSTLEIQRTEQGDSAMYLCASSLASAVVRQPQHFGDGTRLSIL.